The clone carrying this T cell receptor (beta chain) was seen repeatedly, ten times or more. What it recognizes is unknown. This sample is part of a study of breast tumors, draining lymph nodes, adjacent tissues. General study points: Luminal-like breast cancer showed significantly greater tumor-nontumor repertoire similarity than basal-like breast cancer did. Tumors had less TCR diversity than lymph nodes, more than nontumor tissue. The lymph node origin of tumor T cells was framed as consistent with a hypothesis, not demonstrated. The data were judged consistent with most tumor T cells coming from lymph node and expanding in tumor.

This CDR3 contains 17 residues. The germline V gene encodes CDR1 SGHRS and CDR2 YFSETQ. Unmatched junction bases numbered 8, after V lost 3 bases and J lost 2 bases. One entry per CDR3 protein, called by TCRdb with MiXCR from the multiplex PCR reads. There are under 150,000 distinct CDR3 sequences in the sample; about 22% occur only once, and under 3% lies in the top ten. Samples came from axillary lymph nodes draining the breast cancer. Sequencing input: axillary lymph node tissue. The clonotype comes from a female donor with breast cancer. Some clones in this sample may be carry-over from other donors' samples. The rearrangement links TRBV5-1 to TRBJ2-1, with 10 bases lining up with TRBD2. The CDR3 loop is CASSSSTSGEAYNEQFF. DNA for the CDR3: TGCGCCAGCAGCTCCAGCACTAGCGGGGAAGCCTACAATGAGCAGTTCTTC.